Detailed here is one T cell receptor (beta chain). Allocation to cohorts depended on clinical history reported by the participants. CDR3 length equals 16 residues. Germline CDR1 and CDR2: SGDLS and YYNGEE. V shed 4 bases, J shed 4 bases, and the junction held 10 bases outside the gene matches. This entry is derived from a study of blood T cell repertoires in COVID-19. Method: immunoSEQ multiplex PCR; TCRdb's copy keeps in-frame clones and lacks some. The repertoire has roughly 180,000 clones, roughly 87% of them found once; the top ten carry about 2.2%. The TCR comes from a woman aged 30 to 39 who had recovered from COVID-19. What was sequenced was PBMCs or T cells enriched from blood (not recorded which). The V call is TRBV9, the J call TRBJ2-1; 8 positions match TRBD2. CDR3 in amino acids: CASSPQTSVVYNEQFF. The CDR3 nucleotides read TGTGCCAGCAGCCCCCAGACTAGCGTAGTATACAATGAGCAGTTCTTC.